This T cell receptor (beta chain) was obtained from a study of radiation and T cells in renal cell carcinoma. Whole-study findings and limits: Baseline intratumoral clonotype presence is unknown without pretreatment biopsies.

Comment on this clone: Its target is not known.

This table comes from immunoSEQ multiplex PCR, and its TCRdb copy is limited to in-frame clones, with some not included. The table includes some 100,000 clones, 82% detected once. The time point is: baseline pretreatment blood. Treatment meaning: 15 Gy SBRT to primary tumor, nephrectomy 4 weeks later. The tumor was a clear cell renal cell carcinoma. The sample here was blood, taken from a patient whose treatment included radiotherapy and nephrectomy. This sequence originates from a man aged 55-75 years with renal cell carcinoma.

The CDR3 protein is CASSPMDEQFF. The CDR3, as DNA: TGTGCCAGCTCACCGATGGACGAGCAGTTCTTC. V usage is TRBV18 and J usage is TRBJ2-1; D is unresolved. The CDR3 covers 11 residues. Deletions cut 3 bases from V and 10 bases from J, with 7 bases between. Looked up from germline, CDR1 is KGHSH and CDR2 is LQKENI.